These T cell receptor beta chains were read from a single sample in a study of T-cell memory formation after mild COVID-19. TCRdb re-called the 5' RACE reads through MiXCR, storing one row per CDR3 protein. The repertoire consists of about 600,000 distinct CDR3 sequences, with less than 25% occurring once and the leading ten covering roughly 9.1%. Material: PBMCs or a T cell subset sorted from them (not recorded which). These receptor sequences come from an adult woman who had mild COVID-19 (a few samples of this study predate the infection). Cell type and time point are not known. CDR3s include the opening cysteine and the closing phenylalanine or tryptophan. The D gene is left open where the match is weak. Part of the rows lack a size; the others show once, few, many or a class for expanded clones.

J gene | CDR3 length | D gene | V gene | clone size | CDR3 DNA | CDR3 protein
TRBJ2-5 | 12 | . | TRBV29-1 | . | TGCAGCGTTGAGGCAGGAGAGAAGACCCAGTACTTC | CSVEAGEKTQYF
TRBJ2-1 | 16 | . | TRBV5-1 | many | TGCGCCAGCAGCTTAGATCCGGGACGGGGAAACAATGAGCAGTTCTTC | CASSLDPGRGNNEQFF
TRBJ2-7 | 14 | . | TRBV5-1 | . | TGCGCCAGCAGCTTGGCCGGACAGTCCAACGAGCAGTACTTC | CASSLAGQSNEQYF
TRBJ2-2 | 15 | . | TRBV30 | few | TGTGCCTGGAGTGTACGGGACTTGAACACCGGGGAGCTGTTTTTT | CAWSVRDLNTGELFF
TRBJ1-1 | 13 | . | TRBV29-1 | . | TGCAGCGCCCACAGGGTGGAGGATACTGAAGCTTTCTTT | CSAHRVEDTEAFF
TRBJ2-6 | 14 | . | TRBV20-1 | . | TGCAGTGCTCCGACCCAGAGGGGGGCCAACGTCCTGACTTTC | CSAPTQRGANVLTF
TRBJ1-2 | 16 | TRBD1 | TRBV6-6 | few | TGTGCCAGCAGTTACTCTTGGACAGGGAATAACTATGGCTACACCTTC | CASSYSWTGNNYGYTF
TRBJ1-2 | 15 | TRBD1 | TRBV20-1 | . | TGCAGTGCTAGAGATATAAGTGAGGGGGCCGACGGCTACACCTTC | CSARDISEGADGYTF
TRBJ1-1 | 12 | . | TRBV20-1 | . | TGCAGTGCTAGAGATAGCTACACTGAAGCTTTCTTT | CSARDSYTEAFF
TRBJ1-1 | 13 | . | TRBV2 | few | TGTGCCAGCAAGGTAATGGGGGACACTGAAGCTTTCTTT | CASKVMGDTEAFF
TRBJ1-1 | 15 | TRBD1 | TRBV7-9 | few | TGTGCCAGCAGCTTATGGGGGACAGAGAACACTGAAGCTTTCTTT | CASSLWGTENTEAFF
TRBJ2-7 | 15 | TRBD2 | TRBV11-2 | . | TGTGCCAGCAGCTCTTGGACTAGCGGGGACTACGAGCAGTACTTC | CASSSWTSGDYEQYF
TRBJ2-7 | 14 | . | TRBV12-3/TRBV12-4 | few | TGTGCCAGCAGCAGATCCGGGGACCTCGGCGAGCAGTACTTC | CASSRSGDLGEQYF
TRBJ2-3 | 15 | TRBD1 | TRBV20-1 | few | TGCAGTGCTAGAGCAACAGGGGGGATGTCAGATACGCAGTATTTT | CSARATGGMSDTQYF
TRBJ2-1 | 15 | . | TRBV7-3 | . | TGTGCCAGCAGCTTAATCGGGGCCCGACACAATGAGCAGTTCTTC | CASSLIGARHNEQFF
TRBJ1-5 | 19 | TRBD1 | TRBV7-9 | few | TGTGCCAGCAGCTCCTGGTCCTTTAACAGGGGTCCCCTCATAGGAACCCAGCATTTT | CASSSWSFNRGPLIGTQHF
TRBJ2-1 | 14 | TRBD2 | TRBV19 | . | TGTGCCAGTAGTATAGGGGGGGGATCCAATGAGCAGTTCTTC | CASSIGGGSNEQFF
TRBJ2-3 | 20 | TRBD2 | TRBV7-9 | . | TGTGCCAGCAGAGTTCTAGCGGGAGGGCCCTCGGAATTAAGCACAGATACGCAGTATTTT | CASRVLAGGPSELSTDTQYF
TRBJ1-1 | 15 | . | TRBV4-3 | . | TGCGCCAGCAGCCAAGATAGGGCGTGGGACACTGAAGCTTTCTTT | CASSQDRAWDTEAFF
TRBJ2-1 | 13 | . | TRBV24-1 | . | TGTGCCACCAGTGATTTCATATGGAATGAGCAGTTCTTC | CATSDFIWNEQFF
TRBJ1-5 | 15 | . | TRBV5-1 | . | TGCGCCAGCAGGAAGACAGGCGCTGTCAATCAGCCCCAGCATTTT | CASRKTGAVNQPQHF
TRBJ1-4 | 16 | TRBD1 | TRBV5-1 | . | TGCGCCAGCAGCTTGGGAGGTGCAGGGGGTGAAGAAAAACTGTTTTTT | CASSLGGAGGEEKLFF
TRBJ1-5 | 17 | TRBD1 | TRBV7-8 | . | TGTGCCAGCAGCCCCGGGGCAGGGGGCGCAGGTCCAGCGGCCCAGCATTTT | CASSPGAGGAGPAAQHF
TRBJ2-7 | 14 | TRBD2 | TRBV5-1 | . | TGCGCCAGCAGCAGAACGGACGGACTAGGGGAGCAGTACTTC | CASSRTDGLGEQYF
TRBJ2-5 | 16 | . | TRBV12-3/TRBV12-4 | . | TGTGCCAGCAGTTTGGCCCGAGTGTGGCCTCAAGAGACCCAGTACTTC | CASSLARVWPQETQYF
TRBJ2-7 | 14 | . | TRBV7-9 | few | TGTGCCAGCAGCTTAACTGCGTGGGTCCACGAGCAGTACTTC | CASSLTAWVHEQYF
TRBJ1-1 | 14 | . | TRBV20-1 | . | TGCAGTGCCCCCGTTGGGGGCGGGAACACTGAAGCTTTCTTT | CSAPVGGGNTEAFF
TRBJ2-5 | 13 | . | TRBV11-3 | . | TGTGCCAGCAGCTCAGCCCGTCGGGAGACCCAGTACTTC | CASSSARRETQYF
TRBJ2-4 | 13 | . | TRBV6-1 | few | TGTGCCAGCGAGGGCGTCTCCAAAAACATTCAGTACTTC | CASEGVSKNIQYF
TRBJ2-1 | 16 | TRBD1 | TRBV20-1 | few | TGCAGTGCGACGCCTCCGGGACAGGGATTATACAATGAGCAGTTCTTC | CSATPPGQGLYNEQFF
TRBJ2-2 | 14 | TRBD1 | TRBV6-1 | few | TGTGCCACCTGGGACAGACCCACCACCGGGGAGCTGTTTTTT | CATWDRPTTGELFF
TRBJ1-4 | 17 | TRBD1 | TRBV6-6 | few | TGTGCCAGCAGTCTACCGGGACAGCGAGCAACTAATGAAAAACTGTTTTTT | CASSLPGQRATNEKLFF
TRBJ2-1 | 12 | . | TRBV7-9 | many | TGTGCCAGCAGCTCACGAGGGAATGAGCAGTTCTTC | CASSSRGNEQFF
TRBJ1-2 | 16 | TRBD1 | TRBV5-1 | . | TGCGCCAGCAGCCCGGAACAGGGGGCGAATGGCTATGGCTACACCTTC | CASSPEQGANGYGYTF
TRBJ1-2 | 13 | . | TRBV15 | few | TGTGCCACCTCCCGGACGGATAACTATGGCTACACCTTC | CATSRTDNYGYTF
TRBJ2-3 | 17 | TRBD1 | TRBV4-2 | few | TGTGCCAGCAGCCTCTCTGGACAGGGGTACGCGACAGATACGCAGTATTTT | CASSLSGQGYATDTQYF
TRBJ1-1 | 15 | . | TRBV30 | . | TGTGCCTGGAGGGACCCTCCGGGGGGGAACACTGAAGCTTTCTTT | CAWRDPPGGNTEAFF